Listed here are 30 T cell receptor beta chains from one sample, sequenced in a study of T cells in localized non-small cell lung cancer. Clones were read by immunoSEQ multiplex PCR, and TCRdb kept only the in-frame ones, dropping some. The data show tens of thousands of clones, roughly 90% seen once. Source: PBMCs, taken before any cancer treatment. All receptors come from a woman aged 35 to 70 with stage II lung adenocarcinoma.

The chain uses TRBV11-2 and TRBJ2-3; D might be TRBD1 (6 bases). In germline, CDR1 is SGHAT, CDR2 FQNNGV. The CDR3 consists of 15 residues. V was trimmed by 1 base and J by 1 base, leaving 9 bases between them. DNA of the CDR3: TGTGCCAGCAGCTTAGGGGGGCTCGGCACAGATACGCAGTATTTT. Protein product: CASSLGGLGTDTQYF.

V gene TRBV6-5 combines with J gene TRBJ2-1; 10 nucleotides agree with TRBD2. J was trimmed by 6 bases and V by 3 bases; bases with no gene match: 2. CDR1 is MNHEY and CDR2 is SVGAGI in the germline V gene. The CDR3 sequence is 14 residues long. CDR3 protein: CASSYRTSGNEQFF. The CDR3, as DNA: TGTGCCAGCAGTTATCGGACTAGCGGCAATGAGCAGTTCTTC.

The chain combines TRBV29-1 with TRBJ1-1, with D possibly TRBD1 on 6 matching bases. This CDR3 is 13 amino acids long. The V and J ends lost 6 bases and 1 base respectively, with 12 bases between them. The germline CDR1 and CDR2 sequences are SQVTM and ANQGSEA. CDR3 residues: CSVTRGGNTEAFF. Here the CDR3 DNA reads TGCAGCGTCACCAGGGGCGGGAACACTGAAGCTTTCTTT. Filled out from reference TRBV29-1 and TRBJ1-1, the complete variable domain reads SAVISQKPSRDICQRGTSLTIQCQVDSQVTMMFWYRQQPGQSLTLIATANQGSEATYESGFVIDKFPISRPNLTFSTLTVSNMSPEDSSIYLCSVTRGGNTEAFFGQGTRLTVV.

The chain is built from TRBV5-5 and TRBJ2-7; no clear D. The germline V gene encodes CDR1 SGHKS and CDR2 YYEKEE (reference sequence). The V gene lost 4 bases and the J gene lost 2 bases, with 19 bases spanning the gap. This CDR3 has 16 residues. Here the CDR3 reads CASSPGGRRGTYEQYF. The DNA of the CDR3 is TGTGCCAGCAGCCCGGGTGGGCGCAGAGGTACCTACGAGCAGTACTTC.

The chain links TRBV7-3 to TRBJ2-7; 8 bases line up with TRBD1. CDR1 and CDR2 (germline): SGHTA, FQGTGA. The CDR3 runs 17 residues. Germline trimming cut 1 base from V and 6 bases from J; bases unmatched to any gene: 14. The CDR3 region is CASSLKFGGTGASEQYF. The CDR3 coding sequence is TGTGCCAGCAGCTTAAAGTTCGGAGGGACAGGAGCGAGCGAGCAGTACTTC.

A single count supports this clone. The V gene is TRBV7-6, the J gene TRBJ2-5, with 11 bases identical to TRBD2. With V trimmed by 5 bases and J by 5 bases, 10 bases remained unmatched. CDR3 size: 16 residues. From germline, CDR1 is SGHVS and CDR2 FNYEAQ. The CDR3 DNA reads as TGTGCCAGCAGCCTTAGCGGGGGGGCCGGAAGGGAGACCCAGTACTTC. Its protein is CASSLSGGAGRETQYF.

The chain links TRBV6-5 to TRBJ2-7; TRBD2 might be the D (5 bases). The CDR3 consists of 13 residues. Per germline, CDR1 MNHEY and CDR2 SVGAGI. V lost 6 bases to trimming and J lost 7 bases, with 16 bases between them. The CDR3: CASSNTGSREQYF. DNA of the CDR3: TGTGCCAGCAGCAACACGGGGTCTAGGGAGCAGTACTTC.

The genes are TRBV27 and TRBJ2-5, with 9 bases that match TRBD2. V was pared by 0 bases and J by 4 bases, with 9 bases of the junction left unmatched. CDR3 length: 17 amino acids. Germline assignment: CDR1 MNHEY and CDR2 SMNVEV (reference sequence). DNA of the CDR3: TGTGCCAGCAGTTTATCGAGACCTAGCGGGATCCGAGAGACCCAGTACTTC. Its translation: CASSLSRPSGIRETQYF.

V usage is TRBV7-3 and J usage is TRBJ2-3; no clear D. The ends were cut back, 4 bases at V and 4 bases at J, with 12 bases in the middle. This CDR3 spans 14 amino acids. In germline, CDR1 is SGHTA, CDR2 FQGTGA. The CDR3 spells CASSSSTAADTQYF. DNA of the CDR3: TGTGCCAGCAGCTCCTCGACTGCGGCAGATACGCAGTATTTT.

The V gene is TRBV27, the J gene TRBJ1-1; unclear D gene. CDR1 and CDR2 (germline): MNHEY, SMNVEV (reference sequence). Trimming pared 5 bases from V and 4 bases from J, leaving 8 bases between. The CDR3 covers 12 residues. This chain's CDR3 is CASSPRSTEAFF. The CDR3 nucleotides read TGTGCCAGCAGTCCCCGGTCCACTGAAGCTTTCTTT.

The J gene is TRBJ2-7, the V gene TRBV28; 10 bases line up with TRBD2. Trimming at V came to 6 bases and at J to 2 bases, leaving 7 bases not matched to a gene. The CDR3 totals 15 residues. The germline CDR1 and CDR2 sequences are MDHEN and SYDVKM. The CDR3 region has the DNA TGTGCCAGCAGCCACCCTAGCGGGGGACCCTACGAGCAGTACTTC. Translated, it gives CASSHPSGGPYEQYF. Full variable domain (rest looked up from reference TRBV28 and TRBJ2-7): DVKVTQSSRYLVKRTGEKVFLECVQDMDHENMFWYRQDPGLGLRLIYFSYDVKMKEKGDIPEGYSVSREKKERFSLILESASTNQTSMYLCASSHPSGGPYEQYFGPGTRLTVT.

The J gene is TRBJ2-1, the V gene TRBV6-5; D remains unclear. The germline CDR1 and CDR2 sequences are MNHEY and SVGAGI. Trimming cost V 4 bases and J 6 bases, with 4 bases left between them. The CDR3 is made up of 11 amino acids. CDR3 DNA: TGTGCCAGCAGTTCAATCAATGAGCAGTTCTTC. It is translated as CASSSINEQFF.

This clone was found once. The chain recombines TRBV6-6 with TRBJ1-6; 8 nucleotides align to TRBD1. This CDR3 is built from 15 residues. Unmatched junction bases numbered 7, after V lost 2 bases and J lost 10 bases. Germline V lookup: CDR1 MNHNY, CDR2 SVGAGI (reference sequence). As DNA, the CDR3 is TGTGCCAGCAGTTACGGGGGCAGGACAGGGTCACCCCTCCACTTT. Protein product: CASSYGGRTGSPLHF.

The chain's CDR3 is CASSWTDSSYNSPLHF. Here the CDR3 DNA reads TGTGCCAGCTCATGGACCGATAGCTCCTATAATTCACCCCTCCACTTT. This chain joins TRBV18 and TRBJ1-6; D unclear. The CDR3 has 16 residues. Germline CDR1 and CDR2: KGHSH and LQKENI. Trimming removed 5 bases from V and 0 bases from J, with 11 bases in between.

This sequence joins TRBV4-2 and TRBJ2-3, with TRBD2 matching over 10 bases. Germline loops: CDR1 LGHNA, CDR2 YNFKEQ. The junction had 5 bases not matched to a gene; V was cut back by 3 bases and J by 2 bases. The CDR3 has 16 residues. CDR3 nucleotide sequence: TGTGCCAGCAGCCAGCTAGCGGGAGCAGTCACAGATACGCAGTATTTT. It translates to CASSQLAGAVTDTQYF.

This chain joins TRBV10-1 and TRBJ2-3, with TRBD2 matching 7 bases. V dropped 0 bases and J dropped 8; count of bases not matched to a gene: 8. Germline V gives CDR1 WNHNN, CDR2 SYGVQD (reference sequence). The CDR3 is 15 residues long. DNA for the CDR3: TGCGCCAGCAGTGAGTCCCCTGCGGGAGTGGGTACGCAGTATTTT. It encodes CASSESPAGVGTQYF.

The V call is TRBV6-5, the J call TRBJ1-2; D not certain. CDR1 is MNHEY, CDR2 SVGAGI, per germline. This CDR3 is built from 12 residues. V was shortened by 4 bases and J by 8 bases, with 11 bases between the two germline ends. The chain's CDR3 is CASSWDRRGYTF. The CDR3 region has the DNA TGTGCCAGCAGTTGGGATCGGCGCGGCTACACCTTC.

This chain connects TRBV7-9 to TRBJ1-1, with D possibly matching TRBD1 (5 bases). V was pared by 1 base and J by 1 base, with 10 bases between. This CDR3 region has 15 residues. The germline V gene has CDR1 SEHNR and CDR2 FQNEAQ (reference sequence). CDR3 residues: CASSLEGLSNTEAFF. The CDR3, as DNA: TGTGCCAGCAGCTTAGAGGGGCTCTCGAACACTGAAGCTTTCTTT.

The chain joins TRBV28 to TRBJ2-2, with D possibly being TRBD1 (6 bases). V was pared by 11 bases and J by 5 bases, with 18 bases between. Germline loops: CDR1 MDHEN, CDR2 SYDVKM. This CDR3 region has 14 residues. CDR3 protein: CAVLTQGGTGELFF. In DNA, the CDR3 is TGTGCCGTCCTCACACAGGGCGGGACCGGGGAGCTGTTTTTT.

This rearrangement joins TRBV6-1 to TRBJ2-1; perhaps TRBD2 as D (6 bases). Deletions cut 2 bases from V and 0 bases from J, with 14 bases between. Looked up from germline, CDR1 is MNHNS and CDR2 is SASEGT. The CDR3 is made up of 17 amino acids. The CDR3 nucleotides are TGTGCCAGCAGTGAACGAGGTAGCGGCTACTCCTACAATGAGCAGTTCTTC. Protein sequence: CASSERGSGYSYNEQFF.

The V gene is TRBV7-6, the J gene TRBJ2-5, with D uncertain. The ends were cut back, 5 bases at V and 5 bases at J, with 18 bases in the middle. Germline values: CDR1 SGHVS, CDR2 FNYEAQ. The length of the CDR3 is 15 residues. CDR3 bases: TGTGCCAGCAGCCCAACTGGCCCGGTGGGTGAGACCCAGTACTTC. Translated, it gives CASSPTGPVGETQYF.

The V call is TRBV2, the J call TRBJ2-7; unclear D gene. The CDR3 is made up of 14 amino acids. Looked up from germline, CDR1 is SNHLY and CDR2 is FYNNEI. V dropped 2 bases and J dropped 1 base, with 9 bases sitting between them. The CDR3 spells CASSEFDGSYEQYF. CDR3 sequence (DNA): TGTGCCAGCAGTGAATTTGACGGGTCCTACGAGCAGTACTTC.

CDR3 DNA: TGCGCCAGCAGCTTGGTCCCCGGGGGAGGGGACACTGAAGCTTTCTTT. Translated: CASSLVPGGGDTEAFF. The genes are TRBV5-1 and TRBJ1-1, with a weak D call TRBD1 (5 bases). Germline-derived CDR1 and CDR2 are SGHRS and YFSETQ. The V end lost 0 bases, the J end lost 3 bases, and 15 bases lay between the germline ends. The CDR3 is made up of 16 amino acids.

The chain couples TRBV5-1 to TRBJ2-5; D assignment may be TRBD1 or TRBD2 (5 bases each). The CDR3 has 15 residues. Germline lookup yields CDR1 SGHRS and CDR2 YFSETQ. V was pared by 3 bases and J by 1 base, with 13 bases between. CDR3 sequence: CASSWAGTGQETQYF. The DNA of the CDR3 is TGCGCCAGCAGCTGGGCAGGGACGGGCCAAGAGACCCAGTACTTC.

The chain employs TRBV28 and TRBJ2-3; TRBD2 aligns across 10 bases. Germline assignment: CDR1 MDHEN and CDR2 SYDVKM. Trimming at V came to 6 bases and at J to 7 bases, leaving 10 bases not matched to a gene. The CDR3 is 15 residues long. The CDR3 region has the DNA TGTGCCAGCAGGCGGACTAGCGGTCGCGTGTATACGCAGTATTTT. Its translation is CASRRTSGRVYTQYF.

This clone has a single count. The chain uses TRBV5-6 and TRBJ2-3; TRBD1 might be the D (5 bases). The CDR3 runs 14 residues. CDR1 is SGHDT, CDR2 YYEEEE, per germline. Trimming pared 3 bases from V and 4 bases from J, leaving 12 bases between. The DNA of the CDR3 is TGTGCCAGCAGCTATATGGGGCGGTCAGATACGCAGTATTTT. It translates to CASSYMGRSDTQYF. Drawing the rest from reference TRBV5-6 and TRBJ2-3, the complete variable domain is DAGVTQSPTHLIKTRGQQVTLRCSPKSGHDTVSWYQQALGQGPQFIFQYYEEEERQRGNFPDRFSGHQFPNYSSELNVNALLLGDSALYLCASSYMGRSDTQYFGPGTRLTVL.

The chain joins TRBV6-1 to TRBJ1-1; D is uncertain. Trimming cost V 6 bases and J 3 bases, with 11 bases left between them. The length of the CDR3 is 13 residues. CDR1 and CDR2 (germline): MNHNS, SASEGT. CDR3: CASRTGKDTEAFF. The CDR3, as DNA: TGTGCCAGCAGGACGGGCAAGGACACTGAAGCTTTCTTT.

The gene calls are TRBV27 and TRBJ2-7; 11 bases fit TRBD2. Trimming removed 5 bases from V and 4 bases from J; junction bases left unmatched: 4. The CDR3 has 14 amino acids. CDR1 MNHEY and CDR2 SMNVEV come from the germline V gene (reference sequence). CDR3 nucleotides: TGTGCCAGCAGTATCGGGACTAGCGGTTACGAGCAGTACTTC. Translating gives CASSIGTSGYEQYF.

The chain joins TRBV19 to TRBJ1-2, with 8 bases lining up with TRBD1. This CDR3 comprises 16 residues. V was pared by 5 bases and J by 3 bases, with 11 bases of the junction left unmatched. Germline V gene lookup returns CDR1 LNHDA and CDR2 SQIVND (reference sequence). The CDR3 here is CASSPYAGGAYYGYTF. The CDR3 nucleotides are TGTGCCAGTAGTCCTTACGCAGGGGGCGCTTACTATGGCTACACCTTC.

This chain joins TRBV9 and TRBJ2-1; weak D call: TRBD1 (5 bases). Germline V gene data show CDR1 as SGDLS and CDR2 as YYNGEE. Between the trimmed V and J ends, which lost 0 bases and 10 bases, there was a span of 11 bases. The CDR3 spans 13 residues. The CDR3, as DNA: TGTGCCAGCAGCGTAGGTGTTAGGGGAGAGCAGTTCTTC. Amino acid sequence: CASSVGVRGEQFF.